This T cell receptor (beta chain) was captured in a study of shared clonotypes between healthy human individuals. General study results and limits: Sampling covered blood only; tissue repertoires likely differ.

For this clone: The target antigen is unknown.

The run depth of the assay was deep. Genomic DNA belonging to each subset was distributed in equal measure over several immunoSEQ plates. Per the authors' pipeline: As immunoSEQ supplied junction-only sequences (without quality scores), filtering differed. Measured with immunoSEQ multiplex PCR; TCRdb has only the in-frame clones, and not every one. Clonal size and the V and J genes are those of that table, whereas D and trimming came from the DNA. The table has more than 550,000 clones, about 90% seen once; the top ten hold roughly 36%. Trimming at V came to 1 base and at J to 6 bases, leaving 5 bases not matched to a gene. The CDR3 loop spans 15 amino acids. Germline V gene data show CDR1 as SGHDT and CDR2 as YYEEEE.

The rearrangement uses TRBV5-6 and TRBJ2-3, with 10 bases lining up with TRBD2. The receptor was isolated from a man aged 18 to 29 in good health. Some clones in this sample may be carry-over from other donors' samples. The sequencing sample was made of memory CD8+ T cells from PBMCs. Subset in this sample: CD45RO+ cells pooled with CCR7-negative TemRA cells. In DNA, the CDR3 is TGTGCCAGCAGCTTGCTAGCGGGAGCTTATGATACGCAGTATTTT. Translated: CASSLLAGAYDTQYF.